This T cell receptor (beta chain) is drawn from a study of blood T cell repertoires in COVID-19. Study-level background: Acute and convalescent COVID-19 samples came from the United States, Italy and Spain. The cDNA or gDNA used as material had been derived from T cells, B-cell-depleted T cells, or PBMCs.

The authors' processing: The assay estimated nucleated cells by amplifying reference gene primers. The method was immunoSEQ multiplex PCR; TCRdb's version includes in-frame clones alone and lacks a portion of them. The V and J calls and the clone size are those of that table, but D and trimming were determined from the DNA. Altogether 400,000 to 550,000 clones are present, around nine tenths being singletons, with the ten largest covering 4.3%. In germline, CDR1 is KGHSH, CDR2 LQKENI. The J segment lost 0 bases and the V segment lost 1 base, leaving 4 bases of the junction unmatched. The CDR3 length is 16 residues.

The chain carries TRBV18 and TRBJ2-3; TRBD1 aligns across 7 bases. Sequenced: peripheral blood. This TCR was sampled from a woman in her twenties or thirties with acute or convalescent COVID-19. DNA of the CDR3: TGTGCCAGCTCACCACAGGGGGCCACTAGCACAGATACGCAGTATTTT. Translating gives CASSPQGATSTDTQYF.